This TCR beta chain is drawn from a study of T cell changes during pregnancy in multiple sclerosis. Some clones are missing from TCRdb's copy, which holds only in-frame ones; the method was immunoSEQ multiplex PCR. The repertoire includes about 49,000 clones, 85% to 95% of them detected once, and around 0.89% sits in the top ten. The CDR3 runs to 17 residues. Between the trimmed V and J ends, which lost 0 bases and 7 bases, there was a span of 16 bases. Germline CDR1 reads LGHNA; CDR2 reads YSLEER. The receptor's source is a female donor with multiple sclerosis, enrolled in a pregnancy study. The rearrangement joins TRBV4-3 to TRBJ1-6; D is unclear. The sequencing here drew on peripheral blood, taken after pregnancy. In DNA, the CDR3 is TGCGCCAGCAGCCAAGATGCCCCAGGCAGTGTAAATTCACCCCTCCACTTT. The encoded protein is CASSQDAPGSVNSPLHF.